Listed here are 21 T cell receptor beta chains from one sample, sequenced in a study of cytomegalovirus exposure and HLA in healthy donors. Vbeta (60) and Jbeta (13) primers were used in the PCR. Generated by immunoSEQ multiplex PCR, the TCRdb table keeps only in-frame clones and is missing some. This table has around 150,000 clones, approximately 70% appearing once. What was sequenced was PBMCs. All receptors come from a man in his forties in good health and CMV-seropositive.

This clone was seen only a few times. The rearrangement links TRBV27 to TRBJ1-1; D not certain. The CDR3 loop spans 14 amino acids. The germline V gene encodes CDR1 MNHEY and CDR2 SMNVEV (reference sequence). V lost 3 bases, J lost 1 base, and 9 bases lay in between. The CDR3 region has the DNA TGTGCCAGCAGTTTTCGGTCTCGGAACACTGAAGCTTTCTTT. Its translation: CASSFRSRNTEAFF.

This clone appeared once. The rearrangement joins TRBV29-1 to TRBJ1-2, with 10 bases aligning to TRBD1. With V trimmed by 2 bases and J by 2 bases, 11 bases remained unmatched. The CDR3 spans 17 residues. Germline CDR1 reads SQVTM; CDR2 reads ANQGSEA. The CDR3 coding sequence is TGCAGCGTTGAATTCCCGGGACAGGGGAGGTCGAACTATGGCTACACCTTC. Its protein product is CSVEFPGQGRSNYGYTF.

Remarks on this clone: The sample carries other DNA sequences with the same CDR3. The chain uses TRBV19 and TRBJ1-2; D call uncertain. Germline V lookup: CDR1 LNHDA, CDR2 SQIVND (reference sequence). This CDR3 has 11 residues. V lost 3 bases, J lost 8 bases, and 7 bases lay in between. The CDR3 DNA follows: TGTGCCAGTAGTATCGGCGGGGGCTACACCTTC. This translates into CASSIGGGYTF. The full variable domain, with the rest looked up from reference TRBV19 and TRBJ1-2, is DGGITQSPKYLFRKEGQNVTLSCEQNLNHDAMYWYRQDPGQGLRLIYYSQIVNDFQKGDIAEGYSVSREKKESFPLTVTSAQKNPTAFYLCASSIGGGYTFGSGTRLTVV.

Only one count was recorded for this clone. This chain links TRBV27 with TRBJ2-1; 10 bases are shared with TRBD1. The CDR3 consists of 13 residues. Germline lookup yields CDR1 MNHEY and CDR2 SMNVEV (reference sequence). V trimming: 8 bases; J trimming: 15 bases; junction bases outside the gene matches: 13. CDR3 nucleotide sequence: TGTGCCAGCTCACTCCAAGGACAGGGGGAAAGGTTCTTC. The encoded protein is CASSLQGQGERFF.

This chain links TRBV5-1 with TRBJ2-6, with 13 bases matching TRBD2. This CDR3 region has 18 residues. The germline V gene encodes CDR1 SGHRS and CDR2 YFSETQ. The ends lost 4 bases at V and 0 bases at J; junction bases unmatched: 4. CDR3 nucleotides: TGCGCCAGCAGCCCAGGGACTAGCGGGAACTCTGGGGCCAACGTCCTGACTTTC. Its protein product is CASSPGTSGNSGANVLTF.

V gene TRBV5-4 combines with J gene TRBJ1-2; D not certain. V dropped 0 bases and J dropped 6 bases, with 12 bases sitting between them. The length of the CDR3 is 14 residues. Germline CDR1 SGHNT, CDR2 YYREEE (reference sequence). CDR3 sequence: CASSLAGRADGYTF. The CDR3 bases are TGTGCCAGCAGCTTGGCGGGGAGGGCGGATGGCTACACCTTC.

In DNA form, the CDR3 reads TGTGCCAGCAGCTTGAGGACAGTCTCCTACGAGCAGTACTTC. Encoded protein: CASSLRTVSYEQYF. The chain couples TRBV5-8 to TRBJ2-7, with a possible D match to TRBD1 (6 bases). Trimming removed 1 base at V and 0 bases at J, with 8 bases between. The germline V gene has CDR1 SGHTS and CDR2 YDEGEE. The CDR3 covers 14 residues.

This chain connects TRBV7-9 to TRBJ2-7, with 8 bases identical to TRBD1. CDR1 and CDR2 from the germline V gene are SEHNR and FQNEAQ (reference sequence). The CDR3 contains 14 residues. Germline trimming cut 3 bases from V and 5 bases from J; bases unmatched to any gene: 6. For the CDR3, the DNA is TGTGCCAGCAGCTTGCCCGGACAGGGCGACGAGCAGTACTTC. Residues: CASSLPGQGDEQYF.

The rearrangement links TRBV9 to TRBJ1-3; 9 bases agree with TRBD1. This CDR3 has 16 amino acids. Germline V gene data show CDR1 as SGDLS and CDR2 as YYNGEE. V shed 4 bases, J shed 3 bases, and the junction held 8 bases outside the gene matches. CDR3 sequence: CASSPPGTGSGNTIYF. The CDR3 DNA reads TGTGCCAGCAGCCCTCCCGGGACAGGGAGTGGAAACACCATATATTTT. The full variable domain, its missing parts supplied by reference TRBV9 and TRBJ1-3, is DSGVTQTPKHLITATGQRVTLRCSPRSGDLSVYWYQQSLDQGLQFLIQYYNGEERAKGNILERFSAQQFPDLHSELNLSSLELGDSALYFCASSPPGTGSGNTIYFGEGSWLTVV.

This chain joins TRBV6-5 and TRBJ2-2, with TRBD1 identical over 10 bases. V gave up 7 bases and J gave up 3 bases; unmatched junction bases: 5. The V gene's germline CDR1 is MNHEY and CDR2 SVGAGI. CDR3 length: 15 residues. The CDR3 region has the DNA TGTGCCAGCACCCAGACAGGGGGCGACACCGGGGAGCTGTTTTTT. Translating it yields CASTQTGGDTGELFF.

As to this clone: This sample also contains other DNA sequences that code for the same CDR3. The chain uses TRBV7-3 and TRBJ2-2, with D tentatively TRBD2 (6 bases). Trimming stripped 5 bases from V and 1 base from J, with 11 bases between. Germline V gives CDR1 SGHTA, CDR2 FQGTGA. This CDR3 has 15 residues. CDR3 in amino acids: CASSPPGVNTGELFF. CDR3 nucleotides: TGTGCCAGCAGCCCGCCGGGGGTGAACACCGGGGAGCTGTTTTTT.

The chain carries TRBV6-5 and TRBJ1-2; 8 bases agree with TRBD1. The CDR3 sequence is 15 residues long. The germline V gene encodes CDR1 MNHEY and CDR2 SVGAGI. V shed 2 bases, J shed 8 bases, and the junction held 10 bases outside the gene matches. The CDR3 sequence is CASSYMTGEVEGYTF. CDR3 DNA sequence: TGTGCCAGCAGTTACATGACAGGGGAGGTGGAAGGCTACACCTTC.

The chain has TRBV5-4 and TRBJ2-5; 7 nucleotides agree with TRBD1. Per the germline V gene, CDR1 is SGHNT and CDR2 is YYREEE (reference sequence). Losses at the gene ends were 4 bases for V and 5 bases for J; bases not matched to a gene: 17. This CDR3 contains 17 residues. The CDR3 DNA reads TGTGCCAGCAGCACTCAGGGGGTCGTGAGTATGTTTGAGACCCAGTACTTC. This sequence encodes CASSTQGVVSMFETQYF.

This chain joins TRBV6-5 and TRBJ1-1; TRBD1 is a possible D gene (5 bases). The CDR3 length is 16 residues. CDR1 and CDR2 from the germline V gene are MNHEY and SVGAGI. V shed 2 bases and J shed 1 base, with 14 bases lying between them. The CDR3 coding sequence is TGTGCCAGCAGTTACCTCTCCAGGGCGAGGAACACTGAAGCTTTCTTT. Amino acids: CASSYLSRARNTEAFF.

The CDR3 nucleotides read TGTGCCAGCAGCTTGGGGGGGGATGGTCAGCCCCAGCATTTT. Protein sequence: CASSLGGDGQPQHF. The chain is built from TRBV5-6 and TRBJ1-5; D may be TRBD1 (5 bases). From germline, CDR1 is SGHDT and CDR2 YYEEEE. Between the trimmed V and J ends, which lost 0 bases and 6 bases, there was a span of 10 bases. The CDR3 runs 14 residues.

Written as DNA, the CDR3 is TGCAGCGTTGTAAGGGGGTACAATGAGCAGTTCTTC. This sequence encodes CSVVRGYNEQFF. This chain connects TRBV29-1 to TRBJ2-1, with D possibly TRBD1 on 6 matching bases. Trimming removed 4 bases at V and 4 bases at J, with 8 bases between. This CDR3 spans 12 amino acids. The V gene's germline CDR1 is SQVTM and CDR2 ANQGSEA.

The J gene is TRBJ2-7, the V gene TRBV6-6; 7 nucleotides agree with TRBD1. The CDR3 runs 15 residues. V was clipped by 6 bases and J by 4 bases; unmatched bases: 12. CDR1 and CDR2 from the germline V gene are MNHNY and SVGAGI (reference sequence). The CDR3 DNA follows: TGTGCCAGCAGGTTGACCCGGGACAGCCGGTACGAGCAGTACTTC. The encoded protein is CASRLTRDSRYEQYF.

This chain uses TRBV7-9 with TRBJ1-4; possible D gene TRBD1, 5 bases. The V and J ends lost 2 bases and 0 bases respectively, with 13 bases between them. Per the germline V gene, CDR1 is SEHNR and CDR2 is FQNEAQ (reference sequence). The CDR3 has 17 amino acids. CDR3 region: CASSLWADTATNEKLFF. CDR3 in DNA: TGTGCCAGCAGCTTATGGGCGGACACTGCAACTAATGAAAAACTGTTTTTT.

The V call is TRBV6-5, the J call TRBJ1-2; D possibly corresponds to TRBD1 (5 bases). CDR3 size: 14 residues. The V and J ends lost 0 bases and 8 bases respectively, with 13 bases between them. Germline V CDR1 and CDR2: MNHEY, SVGAGI. The CDR3 coding sequence is TGTGCCAGCAGTTACTCCCAGGGTAATAGAGGCTACACCTTC. Translation gives CASSYSQGNRGYTF.

This clone appeared a few times. The rearrangement links TRBV11-2 to TRBJ1-2; possible D gene TRBD1, 6 bases. CDR3 length: 13 amino acids. Germline assignment: CDR1 SGHAT and CDR2 FQNNGV. V was pared by 3 bases and J by 2 bases, with 7 bases between. CDR3 residues: CASSFDRNYGYTF. The CDR3 nucleotides are TGTGCCAGCAGCTTCGACAGGAACTATGGCTACACCTTC.

This clone occurred a few times. This rearrangement joins TRBV18 to TRBJ1-2; TRBD1 agrees at 8 bases. Per the germline V gene, CDR1 is KGHSH and CDR2 is LQKENI. This CDR3 is built from 14 residues. Trimming cost V 1 base and J 8 bases; bases outside gene matches: 6. The CDR3 loop reads CASSPLQGAHGYTF. CDR3 nucleotides: TGTGCCAGCTCACCACTCCAGGGGGCGCACGGCTACACCTTC.